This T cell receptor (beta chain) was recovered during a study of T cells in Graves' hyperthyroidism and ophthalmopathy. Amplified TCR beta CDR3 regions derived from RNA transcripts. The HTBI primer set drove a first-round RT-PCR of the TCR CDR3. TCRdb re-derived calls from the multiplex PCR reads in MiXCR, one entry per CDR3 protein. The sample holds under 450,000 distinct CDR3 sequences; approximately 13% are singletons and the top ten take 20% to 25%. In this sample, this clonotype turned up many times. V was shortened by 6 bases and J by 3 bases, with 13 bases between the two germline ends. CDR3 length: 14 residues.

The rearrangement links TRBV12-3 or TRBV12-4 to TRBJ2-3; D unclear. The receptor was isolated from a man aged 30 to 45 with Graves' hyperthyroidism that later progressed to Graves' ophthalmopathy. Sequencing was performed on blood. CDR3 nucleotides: TGTGCCAGCAGGTTGGGGTTTAGAACAGATACGCAGTATTTT. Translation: CASRLGFRTDTQYF.